This TCR beta chain was recovered during a study of cytomegalovirus exposure and HLA in healthy donors. V gave up 5 bases and J gave up 5 bases, with 13 bases separating them. Germline CDR1 reads MNHEY; CDR2 reads SMNVEV (reference sequence). The CDR3 runs to 14 residues. A multiplex PCR was run with 60 Vbeta primers and 13 Jbeta primers. Measured with immunoSEQ multiplex PCR; TCRdb has only the in-frame clones, and not every one. The table lists about 140,000 clones, over 80% of them singletons. Sequencing was performed on PBMCs. This chain connects TRBV27 to TRBJ2-1; D may be TRBD2 (6 bases). The receptor was isolated from a female donor in good health and CMV-seronegative. This CDR3 reads CASSPLGRNNEQFF. For the CDR3, the DNA is TGTGCCAGCAGTCCCCTGGGGAGGAACAATGAGCAGTTCTTC.